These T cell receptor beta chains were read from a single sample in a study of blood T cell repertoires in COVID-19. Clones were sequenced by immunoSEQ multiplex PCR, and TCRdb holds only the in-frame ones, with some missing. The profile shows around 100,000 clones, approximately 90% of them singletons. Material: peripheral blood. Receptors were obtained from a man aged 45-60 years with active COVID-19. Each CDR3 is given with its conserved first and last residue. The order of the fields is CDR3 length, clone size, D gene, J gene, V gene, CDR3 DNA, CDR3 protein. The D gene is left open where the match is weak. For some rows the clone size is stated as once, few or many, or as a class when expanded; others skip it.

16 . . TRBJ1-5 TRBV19 TGTGCCAGTACCCCACTTGGCGGGGGACGAGGCCAGCCCCAGCATTTT CASTPLGGGRGQPQHF
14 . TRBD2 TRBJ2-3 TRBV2 TGTGCCAGCAACGGACTAGCGGGAGCAGATACGCAGTATTTT CASNGLAGADTQYF
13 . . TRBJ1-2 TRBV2 TGTGCCAGCAGTGAAGGCAGGGGTTATGGCTACACCTTC CASSEGRGYGYTF
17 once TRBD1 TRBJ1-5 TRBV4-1 TGCGCCAGCAGCCAAGTCGTGAACAGGGGGCGCATTCAGCCCCAGCATTTT CASSQVVNRGRIQPQHF
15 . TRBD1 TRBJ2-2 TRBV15 TGTGCCACCACGGGGACAGTCCAAAACACCGGGGAGCTGTTTTTT CATTGTVQNTGELFF
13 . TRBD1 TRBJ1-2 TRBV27 TGTGCCAGCAGCCTCGACAGGGATTCTGGCTACACCTTC CASSLDRDSGYTF
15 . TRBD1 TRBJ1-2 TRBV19 TGTGCCAGTAGTACCCCCGGACAGGAGAAGAATGGCTACACCTTC CASSTPGQEKNGYTF
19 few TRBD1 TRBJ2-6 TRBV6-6 TGTGCCAGCAGTCACGCGGTACGGACAGGGAGCTCTGGGGCCAACGTCCTGACTTTC CASSHAVRTGSSGANVLTF
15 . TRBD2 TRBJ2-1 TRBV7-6 TGTGCCAGCAGCTTCCTAGCGGGAGGGTTAAATGAGCAGTTCTTC CASSFLAGGLNEQFF
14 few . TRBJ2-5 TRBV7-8 TGTGCCAGCAGCTTCACCCCAGGGGTGGAGACCCAGTACTTC CASSFTPGVETQYF
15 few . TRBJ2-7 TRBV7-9 TGTGCCAGCAGCTCGCGGGACAGTCAAACCTACGAGCAGTACTTC CASSSRDSQTYEQYF
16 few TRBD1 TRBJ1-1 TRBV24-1 TGTGCCACCACCCGACAGGGGCTACTTTTTATGACTGAAGCTTTCTTT CATTRQGLLFMTEAFF
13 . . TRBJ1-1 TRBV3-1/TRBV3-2 TGTGCCAGCAGCCAATTCCCTAACACTGAAGCTTTCTTT CASSQFPNTEAFF
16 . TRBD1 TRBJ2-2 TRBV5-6 TGTGCCAGCAGCTCTTACAGGGGAAAGAACACCGGGGAGCTGTTTTTT CASSSYRGKNTGELFF
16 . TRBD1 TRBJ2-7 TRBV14 TGTGCCAGCAGCCAAGGGGGAGGACAGGGGGCTTACGAGCAGTACTTC CASSQGGGQGAYEQYF
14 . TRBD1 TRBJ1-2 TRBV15 TGTGCCACCAGCAGGGGACAGGGAAACTATGGCTACACCTTC CATSRGQGNYGYTF
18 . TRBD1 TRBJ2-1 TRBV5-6 TGTGCCAGCAGCTCCGGGACAGGGCTCGGGACGATACATAATGAGCAGTTCTTC CASSSGTGLGTIHNEQFF
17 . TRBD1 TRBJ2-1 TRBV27 TGTGCCAGCAGTCCCACCTCAGGGCAGGGGGCGCGTGGTGAGCAGTTCTTC CASSPTSGQGARGEQFF
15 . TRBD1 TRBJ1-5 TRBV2 TGTGCCAGCAGTCAGGGACAGGGACCCAATCAGCCCCAGCATTTT CASSQGQGPNQPQHF
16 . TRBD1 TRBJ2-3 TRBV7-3 TGTGCCAGCAGCTTAGGTTTGGCAGGGGGCGAAGATACGCAGTATTTT CASSLGLAGGEDTQYF
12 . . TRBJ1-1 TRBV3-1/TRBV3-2 TGTGCCAGCAAGGGGTTGGACACTGAAGCTTTCTTT CASKGLDTEAFF
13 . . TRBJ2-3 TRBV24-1 TGTGCCACCAGTGGTGCCGACTGGGCGGGTCAGTATTTT CATSGADWAGQYF
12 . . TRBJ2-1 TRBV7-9 TGTGCCAGCAGCTTACCAAGGGGAAGAAAAGTCTTC CASSLPRGRKVF
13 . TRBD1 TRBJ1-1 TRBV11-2 TGTGCCAGCAGCCCTACGGGGGACAGTGAAGCTTTCTTT CASSPTGDSEAFF
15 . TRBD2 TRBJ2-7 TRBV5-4 TGTGCCAGCAGCTTGGTTCTAGCGGGGGATGGCGAGCAGTACTTC CASSLVLAGDGEQYF
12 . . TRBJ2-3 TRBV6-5 TGTGCCAGCAAGCAGGGTTCAGATACGCAGTATTTT CASKQGSDTQYF
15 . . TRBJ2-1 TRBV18 TGTGCCAGCTCACCACCTTTAAACAGCTACAATGAGCAGTTCTTC CASSPPLNSYNEQFF
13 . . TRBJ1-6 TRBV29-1 TGCAGCGTCCGGGTCCCCGGGGATTCACCCCTCCACTTT CSVRVPGDSPLHF
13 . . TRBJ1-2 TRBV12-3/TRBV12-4 TGTGCCAGCAGGGGGGGGGCGAACTATGGCTACACCTTC CASRGGANYGYTF
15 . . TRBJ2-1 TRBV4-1 TGCGCCAGCAGCCATCCCCAGACAGTCTACAATGAGCAGTTCTTC CASSHPQTVYNEQFF
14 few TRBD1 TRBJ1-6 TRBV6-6 TGTGCCAGCAGTTCGACAGGGGATGGGGAACCCCTCCACTTT CASSSTGDGEPLHF
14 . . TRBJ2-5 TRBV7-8 TGTGCCAGCAGCTTAGACGAGACTATAGAGACCCAGTACTTC CASSLDETIETQYF
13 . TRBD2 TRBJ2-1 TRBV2 TGTGCCAGCAGTTTCGGACTAGCCAATGAGCAGTTCTTC CASSFGLANEQFF
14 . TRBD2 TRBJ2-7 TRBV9 TGTGCCAGCAGCGTAGAGGGACTAGCTTACGAGCAGTACTTC CASSVEGLAYEQYF
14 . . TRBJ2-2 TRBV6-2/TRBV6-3 TGTGCCAGCAGCCAAAGGGGTTTGTCCGGGGAGCTGTTTTTT CASSQRGLSGELFF
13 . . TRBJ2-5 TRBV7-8 TGTGCCAGCAGCTTAGGATTAGAAGAGACCCAGTACTTC CASSLGLEETQYF
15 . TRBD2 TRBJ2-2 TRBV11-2 TGTGCCAGCACCCGACGGCTAGCGGGCACCGGGGAGCTGTTTTTT CASTRRLAGTGELFF
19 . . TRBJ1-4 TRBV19 TGTGCCAGTAGTATATCACTAATTGGAGGGGCCGCGGCTAATGAAAAACTGTTTTTT CASSISLIGGAAANEKLFF
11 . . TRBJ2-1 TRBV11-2 TGTGCCAGCAGTCTACAGGGCGAGCAGTTCTTC CASSLQGEQFF
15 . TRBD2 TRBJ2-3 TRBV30 TGTGCCTGGAGTGGACTAGCGGGAGATTCAAATACGCAGTATTTT CAWSGLAGDSNTQYF
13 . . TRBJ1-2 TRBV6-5 TGTGCCAGCAGACACGGGAATAACTATGGCTACACCTTC CASRHGNNYGYTF
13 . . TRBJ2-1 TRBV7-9 TGTGCCAGCAGCGGCAGGGTACACAATGAGCAGTTCTTC CASSGRVHNEQFF
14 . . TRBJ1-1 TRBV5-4 TGTGCCAGCAGCAGCGGGGGGGTAGGGTTTGAAGTTTTCTTT CASSSGGVGFEVFF
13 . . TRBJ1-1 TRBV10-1 TGCGCCAGCAGTGAGTCGTTGGGCTCTGAAGCTTTCTTT CASSESLGSEAFF
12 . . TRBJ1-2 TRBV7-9 TGTGCCAGCAGCCAGGGGCAGGGGCGTGACACCTTC CASSQGQGRDTF
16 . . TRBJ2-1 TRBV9 TGTGCCAGCAGCGTGGGAGTCGTTAGCTCCTACAATGAGCAGTTCTTC CASSVGVVSSYNEQFF
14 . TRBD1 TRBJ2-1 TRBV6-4 TGTGCCAGCAGTGCGGCAGGGGGAACGGTTGAGCAGTTCTTC CASSAAGGTVEQFF
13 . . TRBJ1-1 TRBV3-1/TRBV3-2 TGTGCCAGCAGCCAAGTTCGGAGCACTGAAGCTTTCTTT CASSQVRSTEAFF
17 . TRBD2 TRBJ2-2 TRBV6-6 TGTGCCAGCAGTCCTCTAAGCGGGGGGTCGAACACCGGGGAGCTGTTTTTT CASSPLSGGSNTGELFF
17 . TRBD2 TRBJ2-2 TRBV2 TGTGCCAGCAGTGAACCACGGGGGGGGCCTAACACCGGGGAGCTGTTTTTT CASSEPRGGPNTGELFF
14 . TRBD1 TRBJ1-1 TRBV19 TGTGCCAGTAGTCCGGACAGGGCGAAGCCTGAAGCTTTCTTT CASSPDRAKPEAFF
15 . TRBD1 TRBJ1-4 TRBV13 TGTGCCAGCAGCTCCCAGGACAGGGGGGAAGAAAAACTGTTTTTT CASSSQDRGEEKLFF
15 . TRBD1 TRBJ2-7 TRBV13 TGTGCCAGCGGAGAAAGGGACAGGGCTTCCTACGAGCAGTACTTC CASGERDRASYEQYF